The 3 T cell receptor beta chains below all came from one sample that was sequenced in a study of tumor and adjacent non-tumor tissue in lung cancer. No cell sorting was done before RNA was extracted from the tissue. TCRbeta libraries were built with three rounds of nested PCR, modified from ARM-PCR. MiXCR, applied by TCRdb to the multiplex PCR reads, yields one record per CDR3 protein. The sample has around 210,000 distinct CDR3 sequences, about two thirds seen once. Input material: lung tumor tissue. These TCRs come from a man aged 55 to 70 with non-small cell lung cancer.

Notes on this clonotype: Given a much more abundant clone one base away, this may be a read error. The CDR3 DNA reads TGCAGCGCCCGGGAATACGACACCGGGGAGCTGTTTTTT. Translation: CSAREYDTGELFF. V and J are TRBV29-1 and TRBJ2-2, with TRBD2 as a possible D gene (5 bases). V lost 7 bases, J lost 3 bases, and 12 bases lay in between. This CDR3 has 13 residues. Looked up from germline, CDR1 is SQVTM and CDR2 is ANQGSEA.

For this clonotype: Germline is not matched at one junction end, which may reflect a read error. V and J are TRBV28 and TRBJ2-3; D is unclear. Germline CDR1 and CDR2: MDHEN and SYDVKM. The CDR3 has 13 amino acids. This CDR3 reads CVSSLYSVDTQYF. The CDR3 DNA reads TGTGTCAGCAGTTTATACTCGGTAGATACGCAGTATTTT.

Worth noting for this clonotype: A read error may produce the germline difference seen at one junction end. CDR3 amino acids: CSATYGGVYQETQCF. In DNA form, the CDR3 reads TGCAGTGCCACATACGGTGGGGTCTACCAAGAGACCCAGTGCTTT. The chain uses TRBV20-1 and TRBJ2-5; D is uncertain. Germline assignment: CDR1 DFQATT and CDR2 SNEGSKA (reference sequence). The CDR3 extends over 15 amino acids.